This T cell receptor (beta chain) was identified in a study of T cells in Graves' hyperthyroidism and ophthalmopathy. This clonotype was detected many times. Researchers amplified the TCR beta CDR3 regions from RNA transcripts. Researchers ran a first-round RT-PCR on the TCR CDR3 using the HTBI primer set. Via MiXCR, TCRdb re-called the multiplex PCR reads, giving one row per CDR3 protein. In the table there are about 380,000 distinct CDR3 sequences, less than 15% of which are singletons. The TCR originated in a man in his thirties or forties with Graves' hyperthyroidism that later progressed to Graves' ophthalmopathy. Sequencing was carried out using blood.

The CDR3 DNA follows: TGTGCCAGCAGCCTAGACCTGGGCAATCAGCCCCAGCATTTT. Encoded protein: CASSLDLGNQPQHF. The V gene is TRBV5-5, the J gene TRBJ1-5; D is ambiguous. Trimming cost V 4 bases and J 2 bases, with 10 bases left between them. In germline, CDR1 is SGHKS, CDR2 YYEKEE (reference sequence). There are 14 residues in the CDR3.